This T cell receptor beta chain emerged from a study of T cells in Graves' hyperthyroidism and ophthalmopathy (dated by TCRdb to between 2018 and 2020). Background for the entire study: Peripheral blood samples were taken at initial diagnosis, before any treatment was given. To identify TCR V-J signatures that set the groups apart, the researchers used a discovery cohort of roughly 100 patients, made up of 40 to 45 with Graves' ophthalmopathy and about 60 with stable Graves' hyperthyroidism. Prospective prediction of ophthalmopathy was tested in an independent validation cohort of 18 to 20 hyperthyroidism patients and 15 to 17 patients who later progressed to ophthalmopathy. The paper describes TCR Vbeta CDR3 sequencing of 120 to 150 peripheral blood samples, made up of approximately 40 ophthalmopathy patients, some 76 hyperthyroidism patients and roughly 17 progressor patients. For training and testing, the 80 to 100 patients in the discovery cohort were randomly divided in a 7:3 ratio. Thyroid tissue and blood T-cell repertoires from several Graves' hyperthyroidism patients were also compared in the study. Once sampling was done, hyperthyroidism patients were given methimazole at a starting dose of 30 mg daily, whereas ophthalmopathy patients were given high-dose intravenous methylprednisolone. Broader findings and caveats from the paper: Blood samples also contained most of the expanded thyroid clonotypes (frequency above 0.001), which suggests that blood repertoires may reflect thyroid immune responses. A 13 V-J signature model separated ophthalmopathy from stable hyperthyroidism, with 87.88% sensitivity and 81.08% specificity in cross-validation and 80%/75% in testing. Sample size was not statistically predetermined, and investigators were not blinded to group allocation. During validation, the model predicted progression to ophthalmopathy a median of approximately 6.5 months ahead of onset, with more than 60% sensitivity and almost 75% specificity.

This clonotype has ten or more counts. Its binding antigen is unknown. Base qualities were left out, and no much larger clone turns up one base away. V loses 1 base, J loses 7 bases, and the germline ends lie 8 bases apart. From the cysteine up to the phenylalanine, the CDR3 has a length of 13 residues. CDR3 DNA only is kept here, 39 bases in frame from base 1. Hyperthyroidism patients were aged 18 to 65 years and newly diagnosed, with disease duration of less than 2 months. Any patient with an uncontrolled infection, another autoimmune disease, pregnancy or lactation was excluded. Clinical symptoms, serum thyroxine and TRAb, thyroid ultrasound, and orbital computed tomography formed the basis for the diagnoses. For progressor patients, blood was drawn at the first diagnosis of hyperthyroidism, before any ophthalmopathy symptoms had appeared. Ficoll-Paque density gradient centrifugation was used to isolate PBMCs from about 10 ml of fresh peripheral blood. Progressor patients were defined as those initially diagnosed with Graves' hyperthyroidism in whom ophthalmopathy developed during follow-up. Trizol reagent was used to extract total RNA, and RNA quality was then checked on an Agilent 2100 Bioanalyzer.

The TCR beta CDR3 regions were amplified from the RNA transcripts. The first round of RT-PCR for the TCR CDR3 was performed with the HTBI primer set and the Qiagen OneStep RT-PCR kit. Libraries were constructed in a second round of multiplex PCR, after which size selection and purification were carried out. Libraries were sequenced paired-end with 100 bp reads on an Illumina HiSeq2000. The paper's data handling went like this. SOAPnuke was used to process the raw data, throwing out any read that contained adapters or uncalled bases, had a mean Phred below 15, or lacked an exact constant-primer or identifier match. High-quality paired reads were merged using COPE v1.2.5, and each unique nucleotide sequence was defined as a clonotype. Clonotypes were aligned to IMGT TRBV, TRBD and TRBJ reference segments using MiTCR v1.1. Only V-J combinations with frequency above 0.0001, covering 99% to 99.2% of repertoires, were analysed. The TCS score was defined as F50 (clonal expansion) divided by E x V (chaos), with BLOSUM62-based TCRdist calculated between CDR3 peptides within each V-J. Welch's t-statistics and random forest reduced fewer than 600 V-J features to about 13, which were used in a naive Bayes classifier (R e1071). TCRdb ran its own pipeline on the public reads, namely fastp trimming at Q25 and MiXCR clone calling, and kept in-frame beta chains. Each entry is one CDR3 protein sequence, shown with its most common DNA and genes. TCRdb's processing, not the authors' own work, is the source of the V and J calls. Across this sample there are about 360,000 distinct CDR3 sequences, with about 14% seen only once. Together, the top ten hold more than 20% of the sample.

Sequenced input: blood. This sequence originates from a man aged 25 to 40 with Graves' hyperthyroidism that later progressed to Graves' ophthalmopathy. The chain uses TRBV12-3 or TRBV12-4 and TRBJ1-5; TRBD1 is a weak D gene call, 5 bases matching. The nucleotide sequence is TGTGCCAGCAGTTTAGGGGGGACCCAGCCCCAGCATTTT. Its protein product is CASSLGGTQPQHF.